Included here is one T cell receptor beta chain sequence, with context. What antigen it recognizes has not been identified. No much larger clonotype is one base removed from it; base qualities were not supplied. These data originate in a study of blood T cell repertoires in COVID-19 (dated by TCRdb to the early 2020s). About the investigation overall: Samples covering the acute and convalescent phases of COVID-19 were provided by collaborators in the United States, Italy and Spain. The material from the prospective study consisted of cDNA or gDNA derived from T cells, B-cell-depleted T cells, or PBMCs. Subjects who had been exposed to COVID-19, were actively infected with it, or had recovered from it provided the deeply sampled blood TCRbeta repertoires that made up the dataset. The repertoires were released in a freely available public database intended as a resource for research on the immune response to SARS-CoV-2. Samples came from the ongoing ImmuneRACE study (first 160 participants) plus 1,254 subjects from 6 global collaborators. Nearly every sample came with metadata listing a de-identified subject ID, COVID-19 status, age in years and sex. Where HLA class I and class II types were available, the types were taken from metadata supplied by the sample provider, not from assay-based typing. Study-wide findings and limitations: How much clinical and demographic metadata was included differed by source and by participant, and the metadata was provided uncurated.

TCRbeta CDR3 regions were amplified from genomic DNA using the immunoSEQ Assay, a bias-controlled multiplex PCR. The published analysis was carried out like this. The number of nucleated cells in each sample was estimated by amplification of reference gene primers within the assay. To quantify the absolute abundance of each unique TCRbeta CDR3 rearrangement, sequence reads were collapsed and filtered. For each sample, productive Simpson clonality was calculated as the square root of Simpson's diversity index over productive rearrangements. The clones in this table, taken by TCRdb from immuneACCESS, are in-frame only. Not every clone is retained; where verified, under half of the shortfall comes from an unresolved V gene, and the cause of the rest is unknown. Clone size and V and J calls were adopted from that table, with D and trimming inferred from the DNA. For this sample there are approximately 150,000 clones; approximately 87% appear just once. Clones ranked in the top ten supply approximately 6.1% of the sample.

Each collaborating institution followed its own protocols to collect whole blood in K2EDTA tubes. Collaborator samples were shipped for TCRbeta analysis as frozen whole blood, isolated PBMCs, or DNA extracted from either sample type. Trimming takes 1 base from V and 0 bases from J, and the germline ends sit 9 bases apart. The CDR3 covers 15 residues, taking in both the cysteine and the phenylalanine. Only CDR3 DNA is held: 45 bases, read in frame from base 1. In the germline V gene, CDR1 corresponds to MGHDK and CDR2 to SYGVNS. The specimen was peripheral blood. The clonotype comes from a man at least 80 years old with acute or convalescent COVID-19. The chain is encoded by TRBV25-1 joined to TRBJ2-5, with the D gene call left open. CDR3 loop: CASSEFSEYQETQYF. The DNA reads as follows: TGTGCCAGCAGTGAATTTAGTGAGTACCAAGAGACCCAGTACTTC.